Described below is a single T cell receptor beta chain sequence and its context. This entry belongs to a study of T cell responses to AZD1222 COVID-19 vaccine. The assay was immunoSEQ multiplex PCR, and TCRdb's table has in-frame clones only and misses some. The sample has about 64,000 clones; about four fifths are singletons. Second-dose recipients at about 4 or about 12 weeks were treated as one pooled group. This sequence was found in an adult who received the AZD1222 COVID-19 vaccine. The sequenced sample was peripheral blood, obtained 28 days after the second AZD1222 dose.

CDR3 region: CASSVNGGELGGYTF. CDR3 DNA: TGTGCCAGCAGCGTTAATGGGGGGGAGTTGGGCGGCTACACCTTC. The V call is TRBV7-9, the J call TRBJ1-2; D is perhaps TRBD1 (5 bases). Trimming stripped 5 bases from V and 8 bases from J, with 21 bases between. This CDR3 is built from 15 residues. Germline V gene lookup returns CDR1 SEHNR and CDR2 FQNEAQ (reference sequence).